One and the same sample provided the 11 T cell receptor beta chains below, sequenced in a study of blood T cell repertoires in COVID-19. Repertoires were generated with immunoSEQ multiplex PCR, while TCRdb's copy carries only in-frame clones and drops some. The sample has under 350,000 clones, more than 85% seen once. Sample: peripheral blood. The receptors here all came from a middle-aged man with acute or convalescent COVID-19.

This clone was seen only a few times. This chain uses TRBV3-1 (or the pseudogene TRBV3-2) with TRBJ1-3; 8 bases align to TRBD1. The CDR3 is 14 residues long. The junction had 1 base not matched to a gene; V was cut back by 4 bases and J by 2 bases. CDR1 is LGHDT and CDR2 is YNNKEL in the germline V gene (reference sequence). The CDR3 nucleotides read TGTGCCAGCAGCCCGACAGGGGCTGGAAACACCATATATTTT. The encoded protein is CASSPTGAGNTIYF.

The rearrangement links TRBV4-1 to TRBJ1-2, with D possibly being TRBD1 (5 bases). Trimming stripped 4 bases from V and 0 bases from J, with 12 bases between. The CDR3 runs 15 residues. Germline-derived CDR1 and CDR2 are MGHRA and YSYEKL. CDR3 in DNA: TGCGCCAGCAGCCCGACGGACATCTCTAACTATGGCTACACCTTC. Translating gives CASSPTDISNYGYTF.

Only one count was recorded for this clone. The chain recombines TRBV9 with TRBJ2-1, with D possibly being TRBD2 (5 bases). CDR3 length: 16 residues. The germline V and J ends were trimmed by 0 bases and 0 bases, with 10 bases remaining between them. Germline V CDR1 and CDR2: SGDLS, YYNGEE. The CDR3 is CASSVDLGSSYNEQFF. The CDR3 DNA is TGTGCCAGCAGCGTAGACCTGGGGAGCTCCTACAATGAGCAGTTCTTC.

The V call is TRBV6-5, the J call TRBJ2-1; 7 nucleotides match TRBD1. Germline assignment: CDR1 MNHEY and CDR2 SVGAGI. The V gene end was trimmed by 7 bases and the J gene end by 1 base; junction bases not matched to a gene: 7. The CDR3 covers 15 residues. CDR3: CASIGDRASYNEQFF. The CDR3, as DNA: TGTGCCAGCATAGGTGACAGGGCATCCTACAATGAGCAGTTCTTC.

The chain recombines TRBV7-9 with TRBJ1-5; D is undetermined. There are 13 residues in the CDR3. Germline V lookup: CDR1 SEHNR, CDR2 FQNEAQ (reference sequence). V shed 2 bases and J shed 3 bases, with 5 bases lying between them. CDR3 region: CASSLNINQPQHF. In nucleotides, the CDR3 is TGTGCCAGCAGCTTAAATATCAATCAGCCCCAGCATTTT.

V is TRBV29-1 and J is TRBJ1-1; the D gene is possibly TRBD1 (6 bases). Germline assignment: CDR1 SQVTM and CDR2 ANQGSEA. There are 13 residues in the CDR3. V was clipped by 2 bases and J by 3 bases, with 10 bases between them. CDR3 sequence reads: CSVERGADTEAFF. The CDR3 DNA follows: TGCAGCGTTGAACGGGGGGCGGACACTGAAGCTTTCTTT.

This chain connects TRBV29-1 to TRBJ1-1; TRBD1 matches 11 bases. CDR3 length: 17 amino acids. J gave up 0 bases and V 3 bases, and 9 bases lay outside the gene matches. The germline V gene has CDR1 SQVTM and CDR2 ANQGSEA. This CDR3 reads CSVDGGTGGALNTEAFF. The DNA for the CDR3 is TGCAGCGTTGATGGGGGGACAGGGGGAGCTTTGAACACTGAAGCTTTCTTT. The full variable domain, completed using reference TRBV29-1 and TRBJ1-1, is SAVISQKPSRDICQRGTSLTIQCQVDSQVTMMFWYRQQPGQSLTLIATANQGSEATYESGFVIDKFPISRPNLTFSTLTVSNMSPEDSSIYLCSVDGGTGGALNTEAFFGQGTRLTVV.

This chain links TRBV7-9 with TRBJ2-7; 8 bases line up with TRBD1. Trimming took 1 base from V and 5 from J; bases not matched to a gene: 1. This CDR3 is 13 amino acids long. CDR1 and CDR2 from the germline V gene are SEHNR and FQNEAQ (reference sequence). The CDR3 DNA reads as TGTGCCAGCAGCTTAGGACAGGGGAACGAGCAGTACTTC. Its protein product is CASSLGQGNEQYF.

This chain connects TRBV6-2 or TRBV6-3 to TRBJ2-7; 9 bases match TRBD1. This CDR3 has 14 amino acids. Per germline, CDR1 MNHEY and CDR2 SVGEGT. The ends lost 6 bases at V and 3 bases at J; junction bases unmatched: 6. CDR3 coding DNA: TGTGCCAGCAGGCCTTGGACAGGGGACTACGAGCAGTACTTC. It is translated as CASRPWTGDYEQYF.

This rearrangement joins TRBV12-5 to TRBJ1-1, with 8 bases fitting TRBD1. The CDR3 consists of 15 residues. The V gene end was trimmed by 4 bases and the J gene end by 7 bases; junction bases not matched to a gene: 11. CDR1 and CDR2 from the germline V gene are LGHNT and FRNRAP. This CDR3 reads CASGSLTGVVGEAFF. The CDR3 bases are TGTGCTAGTGGTTCCCTGACAGGGGTTGTCGGTGAAGCTTTCTTT.

The chain recombines TRBV12-3 or TRBV12-4 with TRBJ1-1; D remains unclear. V lost 3 bases to trimming and J lost 4 bases, with 9 bases between them. This CDR3 spans 13 amino acids. The CDR3 loop reads CASSLEEGTEAFF. The DNA for the CDR3 is TGTGCCAGCAGTTTGGAGGAGGGCACTGAAGCTTTCTTT.